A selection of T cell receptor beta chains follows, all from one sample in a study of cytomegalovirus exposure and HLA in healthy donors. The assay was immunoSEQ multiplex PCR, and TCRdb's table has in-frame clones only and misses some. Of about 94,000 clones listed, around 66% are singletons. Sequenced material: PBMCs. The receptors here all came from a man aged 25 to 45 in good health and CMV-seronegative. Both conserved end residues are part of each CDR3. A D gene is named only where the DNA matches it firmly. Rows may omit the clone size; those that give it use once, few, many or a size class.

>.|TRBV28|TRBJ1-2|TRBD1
CASSLAGTGGRYGYTF
TGTGCCAGCAGTTTAGCGGGGACAGGGGGCCGGTATGGCTACACCTTC
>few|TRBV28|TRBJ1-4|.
CASRQGLYEKLFF
TGTGCCAGCCGGCAGGGCCTTTATGAAAAACTGTTTTTT
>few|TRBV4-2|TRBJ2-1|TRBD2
CASSPWTSGGAKSNEQFF
TGTGCCAGCAGCCCATGGACTAGCGGGGGGGCCAAGAGCAATGAGCAGTTCTTC
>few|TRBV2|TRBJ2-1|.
CASSTPPGDLYNEQFF
TGTGCCAGCAGCACTCCACCGGGGGACCTCTACAATGAGCAGTTCTTC
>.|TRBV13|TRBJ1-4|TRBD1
CASSSDRRGEKLFF
TGTGCCAGCAGCTCGGACAGGAGGGGTGAAAAACTGTTTTTT
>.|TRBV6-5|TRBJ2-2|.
CASSKLAPLVGELFF
TGTGCCAGCAGTAAACTAGCCCCCTTGGTCGGGGAGCTGTTTTTT
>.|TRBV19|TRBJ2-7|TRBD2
CASSTNSGTMHEQYF
TGTGCCAGTAGTACCAACAGCGGGACGATGCACGAGCAGTACTTC
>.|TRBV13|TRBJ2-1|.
CASSLQGPYNEQFF
TGTGCCAGCAGCTTACAGGGGCCCTACAATGAGCAGTTCTTC
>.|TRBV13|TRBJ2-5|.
CASSASLRAQETQYF
TGTGCCAGCAGCGCTAGCCTCCGTGCCCAAGAGACCCAGTACTTC
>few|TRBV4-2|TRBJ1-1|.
CASKQGVTEAFF
TGTGCCAGCAAACAGGGTGTCACTGAAGCTTTCTTT
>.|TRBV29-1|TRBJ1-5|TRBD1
CSVAAGTGQPQHF
TGCAGCGTTGCGGCAGGGACAGGGCAGCCCCAGCATTTT
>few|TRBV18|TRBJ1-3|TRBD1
CASSPTTGWPTASGNTIYF
TGTGCCAGCTCACCGACGACAGGGTGGCCTACCGCGTCTGGAAACACCATATATTTT
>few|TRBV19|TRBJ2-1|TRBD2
CASSAGTSLTVGEQFF
TGTGCCAGTAGTGCCGGGACTAGCTTAACTGTGGGTGAGCAGTTCTTC
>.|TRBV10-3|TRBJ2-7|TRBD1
CAISEGQDLREQYF
TGTGCCATCAGTGAAGGACAGGACCTGAGGGAGCAGTACTTC
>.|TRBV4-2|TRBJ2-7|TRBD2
CASSQGTSGVYEQYF
TGTGCCAGCAGCCAAGGGACTAGCGGGGTCTACGAGCAGTACTTC
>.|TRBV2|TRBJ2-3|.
CASSEDSGTDTQYF
TGTGCCAGCAGTGAGGACAGCGGCACAGATACGCAGTATTTT
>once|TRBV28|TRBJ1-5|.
CASSLVTGKNQPQHF
TGTGCCAGCAGTTTAGTGACAGGAAAAAATCAGCCCCAGCATTTT
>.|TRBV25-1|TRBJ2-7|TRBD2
CASSDTSGLEQYF
TGTGCCAGCAGTGATACTAGCGGCCTGGAGCAGTACTTC
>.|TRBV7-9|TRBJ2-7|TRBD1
CASSPRPGQAAYEQYF
TGTGCCAGCAGCCCCCGGCCGGGACAGGCAGCCTACGAGCAGTACTTC
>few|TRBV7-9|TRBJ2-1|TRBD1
CASSLRQGASEQFF
TGTGCCAGCAGCTTAAGACAGGGGGCAAGCGAGCAGTTCTTC
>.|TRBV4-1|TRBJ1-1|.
CASSQEGIWGAEAFF
TGCGCCAGCAGCCAAGAGGGCATTTGGGGCGCTGAAGCTTTCTTT
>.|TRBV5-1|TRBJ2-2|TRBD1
CASSSKGQGATGELFF
TGCGCCAGCAGCTCGAAGGGACAGGGGGCCACCGGGGAGCTGTTTTTT
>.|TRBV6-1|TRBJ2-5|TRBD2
CASSEALLWREVTQYF
TGTGCCAGCAGTGAAGCGCTTCTTTGGCGGGAGGTGACCCAGTACTTC
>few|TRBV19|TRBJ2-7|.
CASSIQRNSNYEQYF
TGTGCCAGTAGTATACAGCGGAACAGTAACTACGAGCAGTACTTC
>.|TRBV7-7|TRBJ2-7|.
CASSLGPAGSYEQYF
TGTGCTAGCAGCTTAGGCCCAGCGGGCTCCTACGAGCAGTACTTC
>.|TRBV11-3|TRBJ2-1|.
CASSHRDKAYNEQFF
TGTGCCAGCAGCCACCGGGACAAAGCCTACAATGAGCAGTTCTTC
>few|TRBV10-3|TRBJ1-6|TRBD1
CAISELGGDDSPLHF
TGTGCCATCAGTGAGTTAGGGGGCGACGATTCACCCCTCCACTTT
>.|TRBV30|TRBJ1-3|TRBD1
CAWSSRGGFGNTIYF
TGTGCCTGGAGTTCCCGAGGGGGCTTTGGAAACACCATATATTTT
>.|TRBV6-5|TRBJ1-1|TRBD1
CASSLEQGVDTEAFF
TGTGCCAGCAGTTTGGAACAGGGGGTCGACACTGAAGCTTTCTTT
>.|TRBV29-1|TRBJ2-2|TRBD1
CSGRRGGELFF
TGCAGCGGTAGAAGAGGGGGCGAGCTGTTTTTT
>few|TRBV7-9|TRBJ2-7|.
CASSSSGLWLNTYEQYF
TGTGCCAGCAGCTCCTCAGGGTTATGGCTTAATACCTACGAGCAGTACTTC
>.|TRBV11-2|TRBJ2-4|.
CASRPQGWAKNIQYF
TGTGCCAGCAGACCACAGGGTTGGGCCAAAAACATTCAGTACTTC
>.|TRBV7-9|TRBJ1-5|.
CASSLSGGYNQPQHF
TGTGCCAGCAGCTTATCCGGCGGATACAATCAGCCCCAGCATTTT
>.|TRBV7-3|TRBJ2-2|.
CASSPLDTGELFF
TGTGCCAGCAGCCCACTAGACACCGGGGAGCTGTTTTTT
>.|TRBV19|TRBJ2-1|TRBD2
CASTDSGTYNEQFF
TGTGCCAGTACGGATAGCGGGACCTACAATGAGCAGTTCTTC
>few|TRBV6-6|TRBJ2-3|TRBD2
CASSYPRGRIDTQYF
TGTGCCAGCAGTTACCCTCGCGGGAGAATAGATACGCAGTATTTT
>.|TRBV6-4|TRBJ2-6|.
CASSETGSGANVLTF
TGTGCCAGCAGCGAAACAGGGTCAGGGGCCAACGTCCTGACTTTC
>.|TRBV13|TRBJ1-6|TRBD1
CASSLTSGTGYNSPLHF
TGTGCCAGCAGCTTAACCTCCGGGACAGGGTATAATTCACCCCTCCACTTT
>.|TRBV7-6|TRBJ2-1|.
CASSLVAPAGGEQFF
TGTGCCAGCAGCTTAGTTGCTCCCGCCGGAGGTGAGCAGTTCTTC
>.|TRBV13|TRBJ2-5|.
CASSLMAFQETQYF
TGTGCCAGCAGCTTAATGGCATTTCAAGAGACCCAGTACTTC
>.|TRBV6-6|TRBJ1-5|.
CASSYNGRNQPQHF
TGTGCCAGCAGTTACAACGGCAGGAATCAGCCCCAGCATTTT
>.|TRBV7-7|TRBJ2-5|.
CASSNRKETQYF
TGTGCTAGCAGCAACAGGAAAGAGACCCAGTACTTC
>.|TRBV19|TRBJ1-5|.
CASSISRSNQPQHF
TGTGCCAGTAGTATATCCCGGAGCAATCAGCCCCAGCATTTT
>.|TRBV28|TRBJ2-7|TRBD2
CASSRRGNEQYF
TGTGCCAGCAGCCGGCGGGGGAACGAGCAGTACTTC
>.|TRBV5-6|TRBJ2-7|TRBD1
CASSLGQGSDYEQYF
TGTGCCAGCAGCCTTGGACAGGGGAGCGACTACGAGCAGTACTTC